Included here is one T cell receptor (beta chain) sequence, with context. The data were taken from a study of cytomegalovirus exposure and HLA in healthy donors. Use of 60 Vbeta and 13 Jbeta primers characterized the PCR. Assay: immunoSEQ multiplex PCR; the TCRdb copy retains only in-frame clones and omits some. This table holds around 150,000 clones. Specimen: PBMCs. This clonotype was sampled from a woman aged 60-75 years in good health and CMV-seronegative.

The CDR3 region has the DNA TGTGCCAGCAGGCCGGACAGAAACTATGGCTACACCTTC. Its translation: CASRPDRNYGYTF. J is TRBJ1-2 and V is TRBV6-5, with a tentative D call TRBD1 (6 bases). Per the germline V gene, CDR1 is MNHEY and CDR2 is SVGAGI. The CDR3 consists of 13 residues. Trimming left V 6 bases short and J 2 bases short, with 10 bases between.